One and the same sample provided the 31 T cell receptor beta chains below, sequenced in a study of beta chain features in type 1 diabetes. As every portion of the isolated RNA was reverse transcribed, the sequencing read expressed TCRB transcripts. Libraries were prepared by immunoSEQ multiplex PCR; TCRdb keeps only in-frame clonotypes and omits some of them. The data hold fewer than 500,000 clones, with approximately 14% observed a single time. The sample was naive CD4+ T cells from blood. The receptors were gathered from a man aged 25 to 40 in good health.

This clone was observed a handful of times. The rearrangement joins TRBV5-1 to TRBJ2-3; 9 bases are shared with TRBD2. The CDR3 spans 17 residues. Trimming took 5 bases from V and 5 from J; bases not matched to a gene: 15. CDR1 SGHRS and CDR2 YFSETQ come from the germline V gene. CDR3 loop: CASRPTPSGRPGDTQYF. CDR3 nucleotides: TGCGCCAGCAGACCGACCCCGAGCGGGAGGCCGGGAGATACGCAGTATTTT. Full variable domain (outside the CDR3, taken from reference TRBV5-1 and TRBJ2-3): KAGVTQTPRYLIKTRGQQVTLSCSPISGHRSVSWYQQTPGQGLQFLFEYFSETQRNKGNFPGRFSGRQFSNSRSEMNVSTLELGDSALYLCASRPTPSGRPGDTQYFGPGTRLTVL.

V and J are TRBV7-2 and TRBJ2-6; D remains ambiguous. Trimming stripped 0 bases from V and 2 bases from J, with 5 bases between. The germline V gene encodes CDR1 SGHTA and CDR2 FQGNSA. The CDR3 loop spans 15 amino acids. CDR3 loop: CASSLASPGANVLTF. The DNA for the CDR3 is TGTGCCAGCAGCTTAGCGTCCCCTGGGGCCAACGTCCTGACTTTC.

This clone was observed a few times. The chain uses TRBV6-1 and TRBJ2-1; 12 bases map to TRBD2. CDR1 and CDR2 from the germline V gene are MNHNS and SASEGT. Losses at the gene ends were 6 bases for V and 5 bases for J; bases not matched to a gene: 5. CDR3 length: 15 residues. The DNA for the CDR3 is TGTGCCAGCAGAATCGGACTAGCGGGAAACAATGAGCAGTTCTTC. Protein product: CASRIGLAGNNEQFF.

The J gene is TRBJ2-5, the V gene TRBV30, with D perhaps matching TRBD2 (5 bases). Germline CDR1 GTSNPN, CDR2 SVGIG (reference sequence). Trimming took 0 bases from V and 5 from J, leaving 13 bases between them. The CDR3 loop spans 14 amino acids. CDR3 residues: CAWSVRLKEETQYF. CDR3 sequence (DNA): TGTGCCTGGAGTGTCAGACTAAAGGAGGAGACCCAGTACTTC.

This clone was seen a few times. The chain couples TRBV9 to TRBJ2-3; 7 bases agree with TRBD2. The CDR3 has 14 residues. CDR1 and CDR2 from the germline V gene are SGDLS and YYNGEE. Germline trimming cut 0 bases from V and 4 bases from J; bases unmatched to any gene: 2. This chain's CDR3 is CASSVGTSADTQYF. The CDR3 DNA follows: TGTGCCAGCAGCGTAGGTACTAGCGCAGATACGCAGTATTTT.

This clone was detected only once. V gene TRBV4-3 combines with J gene TRBJ1-6; no clear D gene. CDR1 is LGHNA, CDR2 YSLEER, per germline. This CDR3 has 16 amino acids. Trimming removed 0 bases from V and 5 bases from J, with 11 bases in between. This CDR3 reads CASSQDLPENNSPLHF. As DNA, the CDR3 is TGCGCCAGCAGCCAAGACCTTCCGGAGAATAATTCACCCCTCCACTTT.

This clone occurred a few times. CDR3 DNA: TGCGCCAGCAGCCAACACGCAACTAATGAAAAACTGTTTTTT. As protein: CASSQHATNEKLFF. The chain joins TRBV4-1 to TRBJ1-4; D is uncertain. Germline lookup yields CDR1 MGHRA and CDR2 YSYEKL. Deletions cut 2 bases from V and 0 bases from J, with 4 bases between. The CDR3 length is 14 residues.

V usage is TRBV5-4 and J usage is TRBJ2-3, with 9 bases lining up with TRBD2. The ends lost 3 bases at V and 5 bases at J; junction bases unmatched: 10. In germline, CDR1 is SGHNT, CDR2 YYREEE (reference sequence). This CDR3 is 16 amino acids long. CDR3 region: CASSWAAGGPRDTQYF. The DNA of the CDR3 is TGTGCCAGCAGCTGGGCGGCGGGAGGGCCGAGAGATACGCAGTATTTT.

The chain couples TRBV5-4 to TRBJ2-2; tentatively, D is TRBD2 (6 bases). V lost 4 bases and J lost 8, with 18 bases in between. This CDR3 contains 15 residues. The germline V gene has CDR1 SGHNT and CDR2 YYREEE (reference sequence). The CDR3 spells CASSLPGGTAGELFF. For the CDR3, the DNA is TGTGCCAGCAGCCTACCGGGCGGGACTGCTGGGGAGCTGTTTTTT.

This chain links TRBV7-2 with TRBJ2-1; 7 bases match TRBD2. V lost 3 bases to trimming and J lost 6 bases; unmatched junction nucleotides: 8. The CDR3 extends over 15 amino acids. Germline V gene data show CDR1 as SGHTA and CDR2 as FQGNSA. For the CDR3, the DNA is TGTGCCAGCAGCTTTTCGGGAGGAAGTGGCAATGAGCAGTTCTTC. Encoded protein: CASSFSGGSGNEQFF. The variable domain in full, with the rest retrieved from reference TRBV7-2 and TRBJ2-1, is GAGVSQSPSNKVTEKGKDVELRCDPISGHTALYWYRQSLGQGLEFLIYFQGNSAPDKSGLPSDRFSAERTGGSVSTLTIQRTQQEDSAVYLCASSFSGGSGNEQFFGPGTRLTVL.

This rearrangement joins TRBV5-6 to TRBJ2-5; 8 bases align to TRBD2. Germline CDR1 is SGHDT and CDR2 is YYEEEE. This CDR3 is 16 amino acids long. Unmatched junction bases numbered 11, after V lost 3 bases and J lost 4 bases. The CDR3 here is CASSSLGAGGGETQYF. For the CDR3, the DNA is TGTGCCAGCAGCTCCCTTGGGGCGGGGGGCGGAGAGACCCAGTACTTC.

This clone has more than one count but fewer than ten. This chain links TRBV6-5 with TRBJ2-2; D is undetermined. There are 13 residues in the CDR3. Trimming removed 6 bases at V and 7 bases at J, with 12 bases between. Per the germline V gene, CDR1 is MNHEY and CDR2 is SVGAGI. The CDR3 coding sequence is TGTGCCAGCAGGAGCGATAGAATCGGGGAGCTGTTTTTT. Translation gives CASRSDRIGELFF.

V and J are TRBV11-3 and TRBJ2-5; TRBD1 might be the D (6 bases). This CDR3 spans 14 amino acids. V was pared by 5 bases and J by 2 bases, with 12 bases between. Germline values: CDR1 SGHNT, CDR2 YENEEA. CDR3 loop: CASSAQGTQETQYF. CDR3 DNA: TGTGCCAGCAGCGCTCAGGGGACACAAGAGACCCAGTACTTC.

The J gene is TRBJ2-1, the V gene TRBV6-1, with 10 bases identical to TRBD2. With 5 bases clipped from V and 8 bases from J, the junction kept 9 bases outside the gene matches. Germline CDR1 is MNHNS and CDR2 is SASEGT. The CDR3 has 15 amino acids. The CDR3 reads CASSRGTSGVDEQFF. The CDR3 DNA follows: TGTGCCAGCAGTAGGGGAACTAGCGGGGTAGATGAGCAGTTCTTC.

Only a few counts were recorded for this clone. The chain is built from TRBV29-1 and TRBJ2-1, with D tentatively TRBD1 or TRBD2 (6 bases each). V gave up 2 bases and J gave up 7 bases, with 21 bases separating them. Germline V gene lookup returns CDR1 SQVTM and CDR2 ANQGSEA. This CDR3 has 16 amino acids. The CDR3, as DNA: TGCAGCGTTGAAAGGGTGGGCAGGGGAGGAAATAATGAGCAGTTCTTC. As protein: CSVERVGRGGNNEQFF.

The chain recombines TRBV25-1 with TRBJ2-5; TRBD1 agrees at 9 bases. The last part of the DNA fits TRBJ2-7 better; the J call may be wrong. The CDR3 runs 13 residues. Germline V lookup: CDR1 MGHDK, CDR2 SYGVNS. For the CDR3, the DNA is TGTGCCAGCAGCCGGACAGGGGACTACGAGCAGTACTTC. As protein: CASSRTGDYEQYF.

This clone was seen a handful of times. This chain uses TRBV7-9 with TRBJ1-1; 12 nucleotides line up with TRBD1. The CDR3 contains 15 residues. Germline values: CDR1 SEHNR, CDR2 FQNEAQ (reference sequence). After removal of 5 bases from V and 2 bases from J, the junction contained 3 bases not matched to a gene. As DNA, the CDR3 is TGTGCCAGCAGCATGGGACAGGGGGCTAACACTGAAGCTTTCTTT. Encoded protein: CASSMGQGANTEAFF.

This clone has more than one count but fewer than ten. CDR3 region: CASSLLSSGSASSEQFF. For the CDR3, the DNA is TGTGCCAGCAGCCTGTTATCTAGCGGGAGCGCGTCTAGTGAGCAGTTCTTC. The rearrangement joins TRBV14 to TRBJ2-1; 10 bases agree with TRBD2. The V segment lost 4 bases and the J segment 9 bases; nucleotides outside the gene matches: 15. Germline V lookup: CDR1 SGHDN, CDR2 FVKESK. CDR3 length equals 17 residues.

This clone has only a few counts. This chain connects TRBV4-3 to TRBJ2-5; 12 bases map to TRBD2. This CDR3 contains 14 residues. V dropped 0 bases and J dropped 9; count of bases not matched to a gene: 2. CDR1 and CDR2 (germline): LGHNA, YSLEER. CDR3 DNA sequence: TGCGCCAGCAGCCAAGAAGGACTAGCGGGGCCCCAGTACTTC. Protein: CASSQEGLAGPQYF.

This clone has a handful of counts. The sample carries other DNA sequences with the same CDR3. This chain uses TRBV7-2 with TRBJ2-7; D unresolved. CDR3 length: 11 residues. V dropped 5 bases and J dropped 1 base, with 3 bases sitting between them. Germline V gene lookup returns CDR1 SGHTA and CDR2 FQGNSA. The DNA of the CDR3 is TGTGCCAGCAGCGTATCCTACGAGCAGTACTTC. Encoded protein: CASSVSYEQYF.

This clone has just a few counts. The J gene is TRBJ2-1, the V gene TRBV5-4, with TRBD2 matching 8 bases. V shed 3 bases, J shed 6 bases, and the junction held 8 bases outside the gene matches. The CDR3 contains 15 residues. Germline loops: CDR1 SGHNT, CDR2 YYREEE (reference sequence). CDR3 nucleotide sequence: TGTGCCAGCAGCTCCCCGGGACTAGAAATCAATGAGCAGTTCTTC. As protein: CASSSPGLEINEQFF.

This clone was picked up a small number of times. V usage is TRBV10-3 and J usage is TRBJ2-7; 7 bases fit TRBD1. From germline, CDR1 is ENHRY and CDR2 SYGVKD. This CDR3 spans 11 amino acids. V was clipped by 10 bases and J by 4 bases; unmatched bases: 4. CDR3 loop: CATRQGYEQYF. The CDR3 region has the DNA TGTGCCACCAGACAGGGTTACGAGCAGTACTTC.

This chain joins TRBV7-2 and TRBJ2-5; 8 bases are shared with TRBD2. The CDR3 is 15 residues long. Trimming removed 5 bases from V and 5 bases from J; junction bases left unmatched: 10. Germline V CDR1 and CDR2: SGHTA, FQGNSA. The CDR3 reads CASSPGGRARETQYF. CDR3 DNA sequence: TGTGCCAGCAGCCCGGGGGGGCGGGCCAGGGAGACCCAGTACTTC.

The rearrangement uses TRBV29-1 and TRBJ1-2, with TRBD1 matching over 7 bases. CDR3 length equals 13 residues. J gave up 8 bases and V 8 bases, and 14 bases lay outside the gene matches. Germline V gives CDR1 SQVTM, CDR2 ANQGSEA. CDR3 region: CSIRDSDYVGYTF. In DNA form, the CDR3 reads TGCAGCATCCGGGACAGTGACTATGTGGGCTACACCTTC.

V is TRBV5-1 and J is TRBJ2-1, with 8 bases identical to TRBD2. The CDR3 extends over 16 amino acids. V trimming: 4 bases; J trimming: 5 bases; junction bases outside the gene matches: 11. CDR1 and CDR2 (germline): SGHRS, YFSETQ. In DNA form, the CDR3 reads TGCGCCAGCAGCCCGAATCAACTAGCGGTAAACAATGAGCAGTTCTTC. It codes for CASSPNQLAVNNEQFF.

This clone was counted a few times. The chain combines TRBV4-3 with TRBJ2-5, with a tentative D call TRBD1 (6 bases). Matching the DNA end better, TRBJ2-7 makes the J call doubtful. CDR1 and CDR2 from the germline V gene are LGHNA and YSLEER. The CDR3 runs to 15 residues. DNA for the CDR3: TGCGCCAGCAGCCAAGAAGCAGGGGCCTCCTACGAGCAGTACTTC. The encoded protein is CASSQEAGASYEQYF.

The chain carries TRBV30 and TRBJ1-3, with D unclear. CDR3 length: 14 residues. V dropped 1 base and J dropped 0 bases, with 7 bases sitting between them. CDR1 and CDR2 (germline): GTSNPN, SVGIG (reference sequence). CDR3 coding DNA: TGTGCCTGGAGTGACGGGAACTCTGGAAACACCATATATTTT. Translated, it gives CAWSDGNSGNTIYF.

Only a few counts were recorded for this clone. This chain connects TRBV5-4 to TRBJ2-3; D may correspond to TRBD1 or TRBD2 (5 bases each). This CDR3 has 14 residues. V was shortened by 4 bases and J by 4 bases, with 13 bases between the two germline ends. Germline CDR1 SGHNT, CDR2 YYREEE (reference sequence). CDR3 amino acids: CASSSKGTPDTQYF. The CDR3 DNA reads as TGTGCCAGCAGCAGTAAAGGGACCCCAGATACGCAGTATTTT.

This clone was picked up a small number of times. This chain links TRBV30 with TRBJ1-2, with D uncertain. V shed 5 bases and J shed 5 bases, with 15 bases lying between them. The CDR3 runs to 13 residues. CDR1 GTSNPN and CDR2 SVGIG come from the germline V gene (reference sequence). The CDR3 nucleotides are TGTGCCTGGCGGCCGGCGAACCCATATGGCTACACCTTC. Amino acids: CAWRPANPYGYTF.

This clone occurred a few times. The chain carries TRBV4-1 and TRBJ2-3, with 10 nucleotides matching TRBD2. Germline V gives CDR1 MGHRA, CDR2 YSYEKL. V was pared by 1 base and J by 4 bases, with 2 bases of the junction left unmatched. This CDR3 comprises 15 residues. The CDR3 reads CASSQVLAGADTQYF. The CDR3 DNA reads TGCGCCAGCAGCCAAGTTCTAGCGGGGGCAGATACGCAGTATTTT.

A few counts support this clone. CDR3: CASSRTSDNEQFF. CDR3 sequence (DNA): TGTGCCAGCAGCCGGACTAGCGACAATGAGCAGTTCTTC. The rearrangement uses TRBV7-3 and TRBJ2-1; the match to TRBD2 covers 9 bases. V was pared by 5 bases and J by 5 bases, with 1 base of the junction left unmatched. Per the germline V gene, CDR1 is SGHTA and CDR2 is FQGTGA. This CDR3 region has 13 residues.